This TCR beta chain was retrieved from a study of cytomegalovirus exposure and HLA in healthy donors. At the level of the study: A later analysis reported the same platform for the roughly 120 validation repertoires and the 500 to 700 first-cohort repertoires.

The ends were cut back, 2 bases at V and 7 bases at J, with 12 bases in the middle. Germline V gives CDR1 SGHDT, CDR2 YYEEEE. This CDR3 has 14 residues. Profiled with immunoSEQ multiplex PCR; TCRdb holds only in-frame clones, not every one. The sample carries under 200,000 clones, less than 90% recorded once. Study-wide results and limits: Three chains linked to CMV were shown in vitro to be specific for CMV antigens.

A remark on this clone: Its antigen remains unidentified.

J is TRBJ1-4 and V is TRBV5-6, with D possibly matching TRBD1 (5 bases). Material: PBMCs. This TCR derives from a woman aged 18 to 35 in good health and CMV-seronegative. The CDR3 DNA sequence: TGTGCCAGCAGCTTATCAGGGCCTGTTGAAAAACTGTTTTTT. It translates to CASSLSGPVEKLFF.